This T cell receptor (beta chain) was sequenced for a study of T cell responses to AZD1222 COVID-19 vaccine. TCRdb's table, derived via immunoSEQ multiplex PCR, lists solely in-frame clones and lacks some. The profile covers about 130,000 clones, with roughly 90% appearing a single time and about 2% taken by the ten largest. Whole-study findings and limits: Baseline seropositivity characterized only a handful of AZD1222 recipients. Donors were mostly white British, more females; clonal diversity possibly underestimated.

Of note for this clone: Its specificity is unknown.

The sample in question was peripheral blood, obtained on day 0 of AZD1222 vaccination. This TCR derives from an adult in good health.

The CDR3 reads CATSLTRVRAGGNYGYTF. The DNA of the CDR3 is TGTGCCACCAGCCTTACCCGAGTCAGGGCAGGGGGAAACTATGGCTACACCTTC. The rearrangement links TRBV24-1 to TRBJ1-2; 7 positions agree with TRBD1. V shed 7 bases and J 2 bases; nucleotides not matched to a gene: 18. The CDR3 extends over 18 amino acids. The germline CDR1 and CDR2 sequences are KGHDR and SFDVKD.